This T cell receptor beta chain was identified in a study of blood T cells in healthy people across ages. Study-level findings and limits: Unknown donor CMV status possibly confounded expanded clonotype changes.

Germline V CDR1 and CDR2: DFQATT, SNEGSKA (reference sequence). The ends were cut back, 0 bases at V and 7 bases at J, with 10 bases in the middle. The CDR3 runs to 12 residues. Primed by a sample-barcoded 5' primer and a J-beta primer mix, a second PCR proceeded for roughly 6 to 12 cycles. TCRdb re-derived calls from the 5' RACE reads in MiXCR, one entry per CDR3 protein. The sample holds roughly 1,300,000 distinct CDR3 sequences; around 55% are singletons and the top ten take 6.5% to 8.5%. For this clonotype: No antigen is known for it.

Source material: blood. V and J are TRBV20-1 and TRBJ2-7; no clear D. The receptor's source is a man aged 18 to 29 in good health. For the CDR3, the DNA is TGCAGTGCTAGAGAGGTTTATTATGAGCAGTACTTC. This translates into CSAREVYYEQYF.